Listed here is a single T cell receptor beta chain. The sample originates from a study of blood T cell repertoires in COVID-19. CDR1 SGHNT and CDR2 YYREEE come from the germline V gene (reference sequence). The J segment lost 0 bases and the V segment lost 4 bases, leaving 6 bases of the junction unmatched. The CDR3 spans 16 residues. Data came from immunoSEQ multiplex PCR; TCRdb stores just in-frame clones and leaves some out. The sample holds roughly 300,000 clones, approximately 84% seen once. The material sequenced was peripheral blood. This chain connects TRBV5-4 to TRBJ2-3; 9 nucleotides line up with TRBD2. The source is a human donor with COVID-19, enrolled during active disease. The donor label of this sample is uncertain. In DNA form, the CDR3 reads TGTGCCAGCAGCCAGGGACTAGCACATAGCACAGATACGCAGTATTTT. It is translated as CASSQGLAHSTDTQYF.